The clone carrying this T cell receptor (beta chain) was seen a few times. This specimen belongs to a study of T cells in Graves' hyperthyroidism and ophthalmopathy. From germline, CDR1 is SQVTM and CDR2 ANQGSEA. V was pared by 1 base and J by 3 bases, with 6 bases of the junction left unmatched. CDR3 length: 16 residues. RNA transcripts yielded amplified TCR beta CDR3 regions. The HTBI primer set was used in a first-round RT-PCR of the TCR CDR3. TCRdb fed the multiplex PCR reads into MiXCR, producing one record per CDR3 protein. The sample carries around 300,000 distinct CDR3 sequences, about 15% recorded once.

V is TRBV29-1 and J is TRBJ2-3, with 11 bases aligning to TRBD2. Sequenced input: blood. This TCR was recovered from a woman under 40 with Graves' hyperthyroidism. The CDR3 loop is CSVEAWLAGGTDTQYF. The CDR3 nucleotides are TGCAGCGTTGAAGCATGGCTAGCGGGAGGAACAGATACGCAGTATTTT.